This T cell receptor (beta chain) originates from a study of cytomegalovirus exposure and HLA in healthy donors. General study points: Beyond CMV serostatus, there was no information to go on about immune exposure. Analyses of presence/absence relied on an assumption of roughly uniform sequencing depth across donors. Most TCR sequences proved rare, with some public TCRs found in many donors.

In the PCR, 60 Vbeta and 13 Jbeta primers were used. In the source study's methods: Later reanalysis found about 78 million unique TCR beta chains, some 10 million of them shared. Sequenced by immunoSEQ multiplex PCR; TCRdb stores in-frame clones only, minus some. V and J calls and clone size are copied from that table; D and trimming were computed from the DNA. The data show about 140,000 clones, about 86% seen once. In the case of this clone: The antigen is unknown.

V lost 2 bases and J lost 8, with 5 bases in between. The CDR3 has 11 residues. Germline loops: CDR1 SGDLS, CDR2 YYNGEE. The chain recombines TRBV9 with TRBJ2-1; D not certain. The sample was PBMCs. The source is a woman younger than 45 in good health and CMV-seronegative. The CDR3 sequence: CASSVEDEQFF. The CDR3 DNA reads as TGTGCCAGCAGCGTTGAGGATGAGCAGTTCTTC.